The sequence of this T cell receptor (beta chain) was determined in a study of cytomegalovirus exposure and HLA in healthy donors. Findings and caveats of the study: Within the data, a cluster of highly shared sequence variants was likely a sequencing artifact. Association with HLA alleles at 0.05 false discovery rate was found for about 17,000 TCR beta sequences in a later analysis. Altogether, about 160 TCR beta chains were recorded as cytomegalovirus-associated.

CDR3 length: 11 amino acids. Germline V gene lookup returns CDR1 MNHNY and CDR2 SVGAGI (reference sequence). Trimming removed 9 bases at V and 3 bases at J, with 8 bases between. This clone has only a few counts. Its antigen is unknown. Both 60 Vbeta primers and 13 Jbeta primers went into the PCR. The repertoire was sequenced with immunoSEQ multiplex PCR; TCRdb's copy has only in-frame clones and lacks some. The repertoire holds approximately 170,000 clones, approximately 73% seen once, with less than 1.5% in the top ten. The sample comprised PBMCs. V gene TRBV6-6 combines with J gene TRBJ2-5; D unclear. The clonotype originates from a man over 45 in good health and CMV-seronegative. This CDR3 reads CASVAKETQYF. The CDR3 DNA follows: TGTGCCAGTGTGGCCAAAGAGACCCAGTACTTC.